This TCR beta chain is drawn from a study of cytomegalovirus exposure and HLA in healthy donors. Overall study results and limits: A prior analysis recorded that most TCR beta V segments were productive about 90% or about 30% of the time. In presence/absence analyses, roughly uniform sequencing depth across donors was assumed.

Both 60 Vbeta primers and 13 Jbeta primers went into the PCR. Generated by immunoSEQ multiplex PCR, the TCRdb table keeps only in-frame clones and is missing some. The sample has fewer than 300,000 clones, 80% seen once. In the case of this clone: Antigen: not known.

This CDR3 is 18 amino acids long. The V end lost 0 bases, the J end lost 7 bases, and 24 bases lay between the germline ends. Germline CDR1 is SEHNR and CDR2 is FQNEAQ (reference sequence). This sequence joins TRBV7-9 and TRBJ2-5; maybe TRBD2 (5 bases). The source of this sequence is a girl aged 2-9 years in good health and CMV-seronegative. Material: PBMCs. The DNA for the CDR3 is TGTGCCAGCAGCTTAGCCCTAGCAAACCGAATGAAACCGGGGACCCAGTACTTC. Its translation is CASSLALANRMKPGTQYF.